This TCR beta chain comes out of a study of control samples from healthy donors and cancer patients. V was trimmed by 4 bases and J by 5 bases, leaving 19 bases between them. Germline loops: CDR1 SGHKS, CDR2 YYEKEE (reference sequence). This CDR3 region has 15 residues. TCRdb's copy holds only in-frame clones and misses some; the assay was immunoSEQ multiplex PCR. Among roughly 170,000 clones listed, roughly 91% were seen once. This TCR came from a man aged 18-30 years in good health. The sequencing input was blood. The chain recombines TRBV5-5 with TRBJ2-7, with no clear D. The CDR3 DNA follows: TGTGCCAGCAGCCCGGTAACCAGCGTAGGCGACGAGCAGTACTTC. It codes for CASSPVTSVGDEQYF.